This is a list of T cell receptor beta chains from one sample in a study of patients and donors after allogeneic stem cell transplantation. TCRdb reprocessed the RT-PCR reads with MiXCR, giving one entry per CDR3 protein. The table has 800,000 to 1,000,000 distinct CDR3 sequences, more than 15% seen once; the top ten hold 6%. What was sequenced was blood, either unsorted or a sorted T cell fraction (not recorded which). The receptors come from a human donor who was either an allogeneic HSCT recipient or a stem cell or donor lymphocyte infusion donor (not recorded which). It is not recorded whose cells these are; they may come from a transplant donor. Both conserved end residues are part of each CDR3. Size tells how often a clone was seen (once, few, many) or the class of an expanded clone, and some rows leave it out.

CDR3 length	clone size	V gene	J gene	CDR3 protein
15	few	TRBV5-1	TRBJ2-1	CASSPRGDSYNEQFF
14	few	TRBV27	TRBJ2-3	CASLGTGSTDTQYF
13	few	TRBV6-5	TRBJ1-1	CASSYTDRGTAFF
14	NA	TRBV6-2/TRBV6-3	TRBJ1-1	CASSYSRYLTEAFF
15	few	TRBV11-2	TRBJ2-7	CASSFPLGGPYEQYF
16	NA	TRBV12-3/TRBV12-4	TRBJ2-1	CASSFTSGGADNEQFF
15	few	TRBV20-1	TRBJ2-2	CSAREAPLNTGELFF
14	NA	TRBV7-9	TRBJ2-2	CATPGLGIGGELFF
13	few	TRBV11-2	TRBJ1-5	CASSLRLNQPQHF
14	few	TRBV7-9	TRBJ1-5	CASSLTASNQPQHF
12	many	TRBV12-3/TRBV12-4	TRBJ2-7	CASRPGSYEQYF
14	NA	TRBV29-1	TRBJ1-2	CSVGGTGGAGGYTF
14	once	TRBV7-9	TRBJ1-2	CASSPGHRDHGYTF
14	few	TRBV28	TRBJ2-3	CASSLLILADTQYF
15	NA	TRBV6-4	TRBJ2-3	CASSGGTSEADTQYF
15	NA	TRBV12-3/TRBV12-4	TRBJ2-3	CASSPPPLVADTQYF
13	few	TRBV10-3	TRBJ1-6	CAISDFENSPLHF
13	few	TRBV20-1	TRBJ1-2	CSARETGHYGYTF
16	few	TRBV6-4	TRBJ2-3	CASSDRLEVRTDTQYF
14	NA	TRBV20-1	TRBJ2-3	CSAKGQGFSDTQYF
15	few	TRBV12-3/TRBV12-4	TRBJ2-5	CATGRSGKYQETQYF
14	once	TRBV2	TRBJ1-5	CASGKESSNQPQHF
15	few	TRBV5-6	TRBJ1-3	CASSGQTGGGNTIYF
16	few	TRBV4-3	TRBJ2-7	CASSQVLGGLSGEQYF
16	NA	TRBV4-3	TRBJ1-4	CASSRQVTTTNEKLFF
17	NA	TRBV4-3	TRBJ2-1	CASSQEWALSSYNEQFF
14	NA	TRBV6-5	TRBJ1-5	CASSSSVGNQPQHF
19	NA	TRBV6-1	TRBJ2-3	CASSPGVGTGTPPTDTQYF
15	NA	TRBV5-5	TRBJ2-1	CASSLPGTSHNEQFF
15	few	TRBV20-1	TRBJ2-5	CSAKGEGLGEETQYF
12	NA	TRBV12-3/TRBV12-4	TRBJ2-1	CASRELADEQFF
18	NA	TRBV9	TRBJ2-3	CASSLNTPGQGRADTQYF
16	NA	TRBV6-5	TRBJ2-3	CASSYGSSGRVDTQYF